Given below is one TCR beta chain in context. The data were obtained in a study of blood T cell repertoires in COVID-19. Measured with immunoSEQ multiplex PCR; TCRdb has only the in-frame clones, and not every one. The repertoire holds a few hundred thousand clones, with about 90% as singletons. Germline CDR1 reads SGHVS; CDR2 reads FQNEAQ. This CDR3 is built from 18 residues. Trimming removed 5 bases from V and 5 bases from J, with 24 bases in between. This chain links TRBV7-8 with TRBJ2-2, with TRBD1 as a possible D gene (5 bases). The specimen was PBMCs or T cells enriched from blood (not recorded which). This sequence was found in a man younger than 35 who had recovered from COVID-19. The DNA of the CDR3 is TGTGCCAGCAGCCCAGATGGCAGTAGCCTTAAGGGGACCGGGGAGCTGTTTTTT. Encoded protein: CASSPDGSSLKGTGELFF.